This section outlines one T cell receptor (beta chain) sequence together with its context. This sample is drawn from a study of blood T cell repertoires in COVID-19. Study at large: Material from acute and convalescent COVID-19 was sourced from the United States, Italy and Spain.

The germline CDR1 and CDR2 sequences are MDHEN and SYDVKM. The CDR3 consists of 15 residues. With V trimmed by 10 bases and J by 2 bases, 8 bases remained unmatched. Sequenced by immunoSEQ multiplex PCR; TCRdb stores in-frame clones only, minus some. The data contain 110,000 to 150,000 clones, 65% to 90% of them seen just once; the ten biggest clones take up just under 3%. This chain joins TRBV28 and TRBJ2-1; 10 positions agree with TRBD2. The sample taken for sequencing was peripheral blood. This clonotype originated in a man aged 50 to 59 with acute or convalescent COVID-19. The CDR3 DNA sequence: TGTGCCACATCTTCTAGCGGGAGAACCTACAATGAGCAGTTCTTC. Residues: CATSSSGRTYNEQFF.